These 24 T cell receptor beta chains share one sample of origin, sequenced in a study of vaccination effects on CD4 cells after COVID-19. Method: immunoSEQ multiplex PCR; TCRdb's copy keeps in-frame clones and lacks some. The sample includes some 30,000 clones, roughly 86% of them seen just once. Antigen-specific CD4+ T cell clonotypes were called by their expansion after viral peptide-pool culture in ViraFEST. Upon completion of about 10 days in culture, CD4+ T cells were isolated. Participants got two doses of BNT162b2 or mRNA-1273 vaccine. Their target antigens are unknown. Material: CD4+ T cells from PBMCs cultured with HCoV-NL63 spike peptides, obtained after COVID-19 vaccination. The receptors come from a human donor who received a COVID-19 vaccine. Some clones in this sample may be carry-over from other donors' samples.

The chain recombines TRBV5-1 with TRBJ1-2; TRBD1 aligns across 9 bases. From germline, CDR1 is SGHRS and CDR2 YFSETQ. This CDR3 region has 18 residues. Losses at the gene ends were 0 bases for V and 0 bases for J; bases not matched to a gene: 9. CDR3: CASSLAGGQGLANYGYTF. The CDR3 nucleotides read TGCGCCAGCAGCTTGGCCGGGGGACAGGGACTAGCTAACTATGGCTACACCTTC.

Worth noting for this clone: A junction end diverges from the germline sequence, so it may reflect a read error. The chain links TRBV20-1 to TRBJ1-2, with D possibly TRBD1 on 5 matching bases. The CDR3 runs to 8 residues. Germline CDR1 and CDR2: DFQATT and SNEGSKA (reference sequence). CDR3 sequence: CSARQGPF. The DNA of the CDR3 is TGCAGTGCTAGGCAGGGTCCCTTC.

CDR3 in DNA: TGTGCCAGCAGTCCCTCCCCAGGGAAGAACACTGAAGCTTTCTTT. Its protein product is CASSPSPGKNTEAFF. The gene calls are TRBV6-6 and TRBJ1-1; D possibly corresponds to TRBD1 (5 bases). V lost 5 bases and J 1 base, leaving 14 bases between the germline ends. This CDR3 is 15 amino acids long. CDR1 and CDR2 from the germline V gene are MNHNY and SVGAGI (reference sequence).

Only a few counts were recorded for this clone. The V call is TRBV7-9, the J call TRBJ1-4; D is undetermined. The germline CDR1 and CDR2 sequences are SEHNR and FQNEAQ (reference sequence). CDR3 length: 15 residues. V was clipped by 1 base and J by 4 bases, with 10 bases between them. CDR3 in amino acids: CASSLDRFLNEKLFF. DNA of the CDR3: TGTGCCAGCAGCTTAGATCGGTTCCTTAATGAAAAACTGTTTTTT.

This chain links TRBV18 with TRBJ2-3, with D uncertain. This CDR3 is 13 amino acids long. Looked up from germline, CDR1 is KGHSH and CDR2 is LQKENI. Trimming took off 3 bases at V and 3 bases at J, with 7 bases between the two ends. CDR3 loop: CASSPGLTDTQYF. The CDR3 nucleotides are TGTGCCAGCTCACCGGGCCTTACAGATACGCAGTATTTT. Using reference TRBV18 and TRBJ2-3 for the parts outside the CDR3, the full variable domain is NAGVMQNPRHLVRRRGQEARLRCSPMKGHSHVYWYRQLPEEGLKFMVYLQKENIIDESGMPKERFSAEFPKEGPSILRIQQVVRGDSAAYFCASSPGLTDTQYFGPGTRLTVL.

The gene calls are TRBV4-1 and TRBJ2-1; maybe TRBD1 (6 bases). Germline CDR1 reads MGHRA; CDR2 reads YSYEKL. With 1 base removed from V and 7 bases from J, the gap between germline ends came to 14 bases. The CDR3 length is 15 residues. CDR3 sequence (DNA): TGCGCCAGCAGCCAAGCCCCACAGGGAAGAAATGAGCAGTTCTTC. Its protein is CASSQAPQGRNEQFF.

The rearrangement uses TRBV3-1 (or the pseudogene TRBV3-2) and TRBJ2-2, with no clear D. V shed 0 bases and J shed 4 bases, with 9 bases lying between them. The CDR3 consists of 15 residues. Per germline, CDR1 LGHDT and CDR2 YNNKEL (reference sequence). The CDR3 loop reads CASSQERVRTGELFF. The CDR3 DNA is TGTGCCAGCAGCCAAGAAAGGGTACGCACCGGGGAGCTGTTTTTT.

The V and J genes are TRBV5-1 and TRBJ2-3, with 8 bases matching TRBD1. The CDR3 extends over 14 amino acids. Germline values: CDR1 SGHRS, CDR2 YFSETQ. The V segment lost 2 bases and the J segment 4 bases; nucleotides outside the gene matches: 3. This chain's CDR3 is CASSLQQGADTQYF. DNA for the CDR3: TGCGCCAGCAGCTTACAACAGGGGGCAGATACGCAGTATTTT.

The V gene is TRBV7-2, the J gene TRBJ2-3; TRBD2 matches at 8 bases. CDR1 is SGHTA, CDR2 FQGNSA, per germline. The J segment lost 2 bases and the V segment lost 5 bases, leaving 9 bases of the junction unmatched. This CDR3 is built from 16 residues. This chain's CDR3 is CASSRIAGSYTDTQYF. DNA for the CDR3: TGTGCCAGCAGCAGAATAGCGGGGTCTTACACAGATACGCAGTATTTT.

This clone was detected a few times. The gene calls are TRBV2 and TRBJ1-5; 7 positions agree with TRBD1. The CDR3 is 17 amino acids. The germline V gene encodes CDR1 SNHLY and CDR2 FYNNEI. J lost 0 bases, V lost 8 bases, and 13 bases had no gene match. The CDR3 nucleotides are TGTGCCAGCCACAGGGGCCGAACAGGTTATAGCAATCAGCCCCAGCATTTT. Its translation: CASHRGRTGYSNQPQHF.

J is TRBJ2-3 and V is TRBV3-1 (or the pseudogene TRBV3-2); D is undetermined. The CDR3 is 15 residues long. Germline loops: CDR1 LGHDT, CDR2 YNNKEL (reference sequence). V was shortened by 8 bases and J by 0 bases, with 15 bases between the two germline ends. The CDR3 coding sequence is TGTGCCAGCGGAACAATCCCCCCTAGCACAGATACGCAGTATTTT. Translated: CASGTIPPSTDTQYF.

In its sample, this clone was seen once. The rearrangement uses TRBV24-1 and TRBJ2-7; D ambiguous. With 5 bases removed from V and 3 bases from J, the gap between germline ends came to 7 bases. The CDR3 runs to 12 residues. CDR1 KGHDR and CDR2 SFDVKD come from the germline V gene. The CDR3 DNA follows: TGTGCCACCAGTGTACAGCTCTACGAGCAGTACGTC. The encoded protein is CATSVQLYEQYV.

For this clone: The sample holds other DNA sequences that translate to the same CDR3. The chain links TRBV3-1 (or the pseudogene TRBV3-2) to TRBJ2-2; D is unclear. Germline-derived CDR1 and CDR2 are LGHDT and YNNKEL (reference sequence). The CDR3 runs to 12 residues. V dropped 1 base and J dropped 5 bases, with 2 bases sitting between them. The CDR3 DNA is TGTGCCAGCAGCCAAGGTACCGGGGAGCTGTTTTTT. It is translated as CASSQGTGELFF.

The rearrangement uses TRBV19 and TRBJ2-5; D gene unclear. Per the germline V gene, CDR1 is LNHDA and CDR2 is SQIVND (reference sequence). Trimming took off 6 bases at V and 1 base at J, with 9 bases between the two ends. The CDR3 is made up of 13 amino acids. CDR3 residues: CASSAGFQETQYF. The CDR3, as DNA: TGTGCCAGTAGCGCAGGCTTCCAAGAGACCCAGTACTTC.

The chain has TRBV18 and TRBJ2-2, with 7 positions matching TRBD2. V shed 4 bases and J 2 bases; nucleotides not matched to a gene: 10. This CDR3 is built from 17 residues. Germline CDR1 and CDR2: KGHSH and LQKENI. In DNA, the CDR3 is TGTGCCAGCTCACAAGAATCAGCGGGGCTCAACACCGGGGAGCTGTTTTTT. This gives the protein CASSQESAGLNTGELFF.

This rearrangement joins TRBV21-1 to TRBJ2-7; the D call TRBD1 from the table was never checked on the DNA. TRBV21-1 is a pseudogene. The CDR3 totals 15 residues. CDR3 sequence (DNA): TGTGCCAGCAGCACCACGAGGACAATTGGGAACGAGCAGTACGTC. It specifies CASSTTRTIGNEQYV.

The V call is TRBV6-2 or TRBV6-3, the J call TRBJ2-7; D not certain. CDR1 and CDR2 from the germline V gene are MNHEY and SVGEGT. Trimming left V 0 bases short and J 2 bases short, with 5 bases between. The CDR3 loop spans 13 amino acids. In nucleotides, the CDR3 is TGTGCCAGCAGTTACTCTACCCCCTACGAGCAGTACGTC. It is translated as CASSYSTPYEQYV.

This clone was recorded a few times. V gene TRBV2 combines with J gene TRBJ1-1; D gene unclear. CDR1 is SNHLY, CDR2 FYNNEI, per germline. Trimming removed 4 bases at V and 5 bases at J, with 17 bases between. The CDR3 has 15 residues. The CDR3 nucleotides read TGTGCCAGCAGTGCGAGCCGAGGGCGTTGGACTGAAGCTTTCTTT. Translating it yields CASSASRGRWTEAFF.

V usage is TRBV10-2 and J usage is TRBJ2-7; 12 bases are a match to TRBD2. There are 14 residues in the CDR3. Germline CDR1 is WSHSY and CDR2 is SAAADI. J lost 4 bases, V lost 6 bases, and 4 bases had no gene match. CDR3 protein: CASSQTSGGYEQYV. CDR3 bases: TGCGCCAGCAGCCAGACTAGCGGGGGATACGAGCAGTACGTC.

The genes are TRBV18 and TRBJ1-1; D remains unclear. The germline V gene has CDR1 KGHSH and CDR2 LQKENI. Deletions cut 4 bases from V and 1 base from J, with 4 bases between. The CDR3 length is 12 residues. DNA of the CDR3: TGTGCCAGCTCACGGGAGAACACTGAAGCTTTCTTT. This translates into CASSRENTEAFF.

J is TRBJ2-5 and V is TRBV11-1, with no clear D. This CDR3 region has 13 residues. CDR1 and CDR2 from the germline V gene are SGHAT and FQDESV (reference sequence). The V and J ends lost 1 base and 7 bases respectively, with 10 bases between them. The CDR3 is CASSLGFLRTQYF. The CDR3 DNA follows: TGTGCCAGCAGCTTAGGGTTCTTAAGGACCCAGTACTTC. The whole variable domain, filled in from reference TRBV11-1 and TRBJ2-5, reads EAEVAQSPRYKITEKSQAVAFWCDPISGHATLYWYRQILGQGPELLVQFQDESVVDDSQLPKDRFSAERLKGVDSTLKIQPAELGDSAMYLCASSLGFLRTQYFGPGTRLLVL.

The rearrangement links TRBV5-1 to TRBJ2-5; D may be TRBD2 (5 bases). The CDR3 is 15 amino acids. Trimming pared 0 bases from V and 3 bases from J, leaving 12 bases between. Per the germline V gene, CDR1 is SGHRS and CDR2 is YFSETQ. CDR3 DNA sequence: TGCGCCAGCAGCTTGGTCGGGGAACGGGAAGAGACCCAGTACTTC. Translation gives CASSLVGEREETQYF.

The chain joins TRBV7-2 to TRBJ1-2, with 9 bases lining up with TRBD1. Trimming took 5 bases from V and 2 from J; bases not matched to a gene: 6. Per the germline V gene, CDR1 is SGHTA and CDR2 is FQGNSA. The CDR3 is made up of 15 amino acids. The CDR3 loop is CASSLDGTGNYGYTF. CDR3 nucleotides: TGTGCCAGCAGCCTGGACGGGACAGGGAACTATGGCTACACCTTC.

This rearrangement joins TRBV6-4 to TRBJ2-7; no definite D call. Trimming took off 2 bases at V and 0 bases at J, with 8 bases between the two ends. This CDR3 has 14 residues. Germline CDR1 reads MRHNA; CDR2 reads SNTAGT. The chain's CDR3 is CASSDRKSSYEQYV. The CDR3 bases are TGTGCCAGCAGTGACAGGAAAAGCTCCTACGAGCAGTACGTC.